A single sample is the source of the 24 T cell receptor beta chains below, sequenced in a study of cytomegalovirus exposure and HLA in healthy donors. PCR was performed using 60 Vbeta and 13 Jbeta primers. Clones were read by immunoSEQ multiplex PCR, and TCRdb kept only the in-frame ones, dropping some. The data contain about 150,000 clones, around three quarters of them seen just once; the ten biggest clones take up approximately 2.8%. Sequencing was carried out using PBMCs. These receptors were collected from a male donor in good health and CMV-seronegative.

The chain employs TRBV21-1 and TRBJ2-7; TRBD2, the D gene given by the table, was not confirmed from the DNA. TRBV21-1 is marked as a pseudogene. The CDR3 extends over 15 amino acids. CDR3 DNA sequence: TGTGCCAGCAGCAAATTGGCGGGTCGCTCCTACGAGCAGTACTTC. It is translated as CASSKLAGRSYEQYF.

J is TRBJ1-2 and V is TRBV13; tentatively, D is TRBD1 (5 bases). This CDR3 has 13 amino acids. Between the trimmed V and J ends, which lost 3 bases and 5 bases, there was a span of 10 bases. The germline V gene encodes CDR1 PRHDT and CDR2 FYEKMQ (reference sequence). The DNA of the CDR3 is TGTGCCAGCAGCTTCGACCAGGGTTATGGCTACACCTTC. It codes for CASSFDQGYGYTF.

This sequence joins TRBV11-2 and TRBJ2-1; unclear D gene. Trimming took 6 bases from V and 4 from J, leaving 4 bases between them. The germline gives CDR1 SGHAT, CDR2 FQNNGV. CDR3 size: 11 residues. CDR3 DNA sequence: TGTGCCAGCAGTGTATACAATGAGCAGTTCTTC. This gives the protein CASSVYNEQFF.

The sample holds a few counts of this clone. This chain connects TRBV1 to TRBJ1-4; the table assigns TRBD1, which was not confirmed against the DNA. TRBV1 is deemed a pseudogene. The CDR3 has 15 amino acids. The CDR3 reads CTSSHSDREVEKLFF. The CDR3 coding sequence is TGCACCAGCAGCCACTCGGACAGGGAGGTTGAAAAACTGTTTTTT.

The gene calls are TRBV7-9 and TRBJ2-3, with D possibly being TRBD1 (6 bases). Deletions cut 8 bases from V and 4 bases from J, with 19 bases between. The CDR3 runs 15 residues. Per germline, CDR1 SEHNR and CDR2 FQNEAQ (reference sequence). The CDR3 spells CASQGQLVAPDTQYF. CDR3 DNA sequence: TGTGCCAGCCAGGGACAACTCGTGGCCCCAGATACGCAGTATTTT. Filled out from reference TRBV7-9 and TRBJ2-3, the complete variable domain reads DTGVSQNPRHKITKRGQNVTFRCDPISEHNRLYWYRQTLGQGPEFLTYFQNEAQLEKSRLLSDRFSAERPKGSFSTLEIQRTEQGDSAMYLCASQGQLVAPDTQYFGPGTRLTVL.

In its sample, this clone was seen once. The chain carries TRBV18 and TRBJ2-3; 7 bases align to TRBD2. J gave up 3 bases and V 8 bases, and 14 bases lay outside the gene matches. Per germline, CDR1 KGHSH and CDR2 LQKENI. The CDR3 spans 16 residues. This CDR3 reads CASPSGNRGLTDTQYF. In DNA, the CDR3 is TGTGCCAGCCCCTCCGGAAACCGGGGACTAACAGATACGCAGTATTTT.

This clone is a singleton in its sample. V is TRBV29-1 and J is TRBJ2-7, with a possible D match to TRBD1 (7 bases). The CDR3 has 12 residues. Trimming pared 7 bases from V and 2 bases from J, leaving 12 bases between. CDR1 is SQVTM and CDR2 is ANQGSEA in the germline V gene. The CDR3 DNA sequence: TGCAGCGCGGGGGACAGCACCTACGAGCAGTACTTC. Translating gives CSAGDSTYEQYF.

Regarding this clone: At one boundary the junction diverges from the germline segment, which might be a read error. The chain recombines TRBV5-6 with TRBJ2-2, with 10 nucleotides matching TRBD2. The CDR3 extends over 17 amino acids. Per germline, CDR1 SGHDT and CDR2 YYEEEE. DNA of the CDR3: TGTGCCAGCAGCAGCCTAGCGGGGGCCTACCTCACCGGGGAGCTGCTTTTT. This translates into CASSSLAGAYLTGELLF.

The chain is built from TRBV6-1 and TRBJ1-5, with 11 bases fitting TRBD1. Trimming removed 4 bases from V and 5 bases from J; junction bases left unmatched: 10. The CDR3 length is 17 residues. Germline V gene sequence: CDR1 MNHNS, CDR2 SASEGT. The CDR3 coding sequence is TGTGCCAGCAGTGCCGGACAGGGGGCCTATGGGGATCAGCCCCAGCATTTT. It codes for CASSAGQGAYGDQPQHF.

The rearrangement uses TRBV27 and TRBJ2-7; a weak D match, TRBD2 (5 bases). The CDR3 runs to 16 residues. Germline V CDR1 and CDR2: MNHEY, SMNVEV (reference sequence). V was cut by 1 base and J by 0 bases, with 13 bases left in between. CDR3 sequence reads: CASSLYPTGSSYEQYF. The CDR3 nucleotides read TGTGCCAGCAGTTTATACCCCACGGGGAGCTCCTACGAGCAGTACTTC.

In the case of this clone: One junction end does not reproduce the germline sequence, and a read error may be involved. The V gene is TRBV7-9, the J gene TRBJ1-6; D call uncertain. Germline CDR1 SEHNR, CDR2 FQNEAQ (reference sequence). The CDR3 totals 17 residues. The CDR3, as DNA: TGTTCCAGCAGCAGAGGTGGCCAGTCCTATTATAATTCACCCCTCCACTTT. It encodes CSSSRGGQSYYNSPLHF. Full variable domain (outside the CDR3, taken from reference TRBV7-9 and TRBJ1-6): DTGVSQNPRHKITKRGQNVTFRCDPISEHNRLYWYRQTLGQGPEFLTYFQNEAQLEKSRLLSDRFSAERPKGSFSTLEIQRTEQGDSAMYLCSSSRGGQSYYNSPLHFGNGTRLTVT.

This clone came up a few times. The chain employs TRBV6-1 and TRBJ2-7, with 10 positions matching TRBD1. With V trimmed by 3 bases and J by 3 bases, 5 bases remained unmatched. Germline CDR1 MNHNS, CDR2 SASEGT. The CDR3 runs 15 residues. The CDR3 DNA reads TGTGCCAGCAGTGATTTCGGGACAGGGGACTACGAGCAGTACTTC. Translation gives CASSDFGTGDYEQYF.

This clone was counted only a few times. The chain is built from TRBV2 and TRBJ2-4; D is perhaps TRBD1 (5 bases). Germline CDR1 is SNHLY and CDR2 is FYNNEI. The V end was cut by 2 bases, the J end by 7 bases, with 12 bases between. This CDR3 comprises 14 residues. For the CDR3, the DNA is TGTGCCAGCAGTGAAAGGGGTTCGATCAACATTCAGTACTTC. This codes for CASSERGSINIQYF.

The rearrangement joins TRBV11-2 to TRBJ1-1; tentative D call: TRBD1 (6 bases). The length of the CDR3 is 15 residues. V lost 4 bases and J lost 5, with 17 bases in between. Germline V CDR1 and CDR2: SGHAT, FQNNGV. DNA of the CDR3: TGTGCCAGCAGCTCAATACAGGGAGGGGCAACTGAAGCTTTCTTT. It encodes CASSSIQGGATEAFF.

The chain employs TRBV6-6 and TRBJ2-7; weak D call: TRBD1 (5 bases). Germline loops: CDR1 MNHNY, CDR2 SVGAGI (reference sequence). This CDR3 spans 13 amino acids. The V end was cut by 2 bases, the J end by 7 bases, with 12 bases between. CDR3 sequence (DNA): TGTGCCAGCAGTTACGGGGCAAGGTGGGAGCAGTACTTC. It encodes CASSYGARWEQYF.

The count of this clone is one. This rearrangement joins TRBV30 to TRBJ1-5, with D maybe TRBD1 (5 bases). V was trimmed by 5 bases and J by 6 bases, leaving 20 bases between them. The CDR3 sequence is 15 residues long. Germline-derived CDR1 and CDR2 are GTSNPN and SVGIG (reference sequence). Here the CDR3 DNA reads TGTGCCTGGGCGGGGGGGTCCGGCAGGAGTCAGCCCCAGCATTTT. Its protein product is CAWAGGSGRSQPQHF.

This chain uses TRBV20-1 with TRBJ1-1; TRBD1 is a possible D gene (5 bases). This CDR3 is 11 amino acids long. Trimming removed 6 bases from V and 5 bases from J, with 10 bases in between. Germline assignment: CDR1 DFQATT and CDR2 SNEGSKA (reference sequence). The CDR3 reads CSAGGGTEAFF. The CDR3 DNA follows: TGCAGTGCGGGCGGGGGGACTGAAGCTTTCTTT.

The chain couples TRBV5-1 to TRBJ2-3; TRBD2 is a possible D gene (6 bases). V was cut by 0 bases and J by 0 bases, with 11 bases left in between. The CDR3 totals 16 residues. Germline V gene data show CDR1 as SGHRS and CDR2 as YFSETQ. CDR3 sequence (DNA): TGCGCCAGCAGCTTGGGATTAGCGGACAGCACAGATACGCAGTATTTT. Protein: CASSLGLADSTDTQYF.

This sequence joins TRBV27 and TRBJ1-2; 8 nucleotides agree with TRBD1. Germline lookup yields CDR1 MNHEY and CDR2 SMNVEV (reference sequence). The CDR3 extends over 14 amino acids. V lost 5 bases to trimming and J lost 8 bases; unmatched junction nucleotides: 10. The CDR3 here is CASSPRQGALGYTF. CDR3 coding DNA: TGTGCCAGCAGTCCCCGCCAGGGGGCGCTCGGCTACACCTTC.

This sequence joins TRBV4-1 and TRBJ2-3, with D possibly matching TRBD1 (6 bases). CDR3 length: 17 residues. Trimming shortened V by 4 bases and J by 2 bases, and 19 bases separated the two germline ends. CDR1 is MGHRA, CDR2 YSYEKL, per germline. The CDR3, as DNA: TGCGCCAGCAGCCCCCGCCCCCGAGACAGGCCCACAGATACGCAGTATTTT. Protein sequence: CASSPRPRDRPTDTQYF.

This chain connects TRBV6-6 to TRBJ2-7; TRBD2 might be the D (6 bases). The CDR3 runs 15 residues. The V and J ends lost 1 base and 0 bases respectively, with 10 bases between them. CDR1 is MNHNY, CDR2 SVGAGI, per germline (reference sequence). The CDR3 nucleotides read TGTGCCAGCAGTTACTTGCGGGGTTCCTCCTACGAGCAGTACTTC. Amino acid sequence: CASSYLRGSSYEQYF.

This clone has only one observation. The genes are TRBV5-1 and TRBJ1-4; TRBD1 matches at 7 bases. The ends lost 1 base at V and 7 bases at J; junction bases unmatched: 4. There are 14 residues in the CDR3. The germline CDR1 and CDR2 sequences are SGHRS and YFSETQ. The CDR3 sequence is CASSLRDSGEKLFF. In DNA form, the CDR3 reads TGCGCCAGCAGCTTGAGGGACAGTGGTGAAAAACTGTTTTTT. Based on the CDR3 plus reference TRBV5-1 and TRBJ1-4, the full variable domain is KAGVTQTPRYLIKTRGQQVTLSCSPISGHRSVSWYQQTPGQGLQFLFEYFSETQRNKGNFPGRFSGRQFSNSRSEMNVSTLELGDSALYLCASSLRDSGEKLFFGSGTQLSVL.

V is TRBV5-1 and J is TRBJ1-1; possible D gene TRBD1, 6 bases. From germline, CDR1 is SGHRS and CDR2 YFSETQ. This CDR3 contains 13 residues. Trimming shortened V by 1 base and J by 7 bases, and 11 bases separated the two germline ends. The CDR3 coding sequence is TGCGCCAGCAGCTTGATAACAGGGAATGAAGCTTTCTTT. This sequence encodes CASSLITGNEAFF. The whole variable domain, remainder taken from reference TRBV5-1 and TRBJ1-1, is KAGVTQTPRYLIKTRGQQVTLSCSPISGHRSVSWYQQTPGQGLQFLFEYFSETQRNKGNFPGRFSGRQFSNSRSEMNVSTLELGDSALYLCASSLITGNEAFFGQGTRLTVV.

The genes are TRBV5-1 and TRBJ1-1; 8 bases agree with TRBD1. Germline trimming cut 4 bases from V and 4 bases from J; bases unmatched to any gene: 9. The CDR3 covers 15 residues. The germline gives CDR1 SGHRS, CDR2 YFSETQ. CDR3: CASSLQTGGATEAFF. The CDR3 bases are TGCGCCAGCAGCCTCCAAACAGGGGGGGCCACTGAAGCTTTCTTT. The full variable domain, with the rest looked up from reference TRBV5-1 and TRBJ1-1, is KAGVTQTPRYLIKTRGQQVTLSCSPISGHRSVSWYQQTPGQGLQFLFEYFSETQRNKGNFPGRFSGRQFSNSRSEMNVSTLELGDSALYLCASSLQTGGATEAFFGQGTRLTVV.